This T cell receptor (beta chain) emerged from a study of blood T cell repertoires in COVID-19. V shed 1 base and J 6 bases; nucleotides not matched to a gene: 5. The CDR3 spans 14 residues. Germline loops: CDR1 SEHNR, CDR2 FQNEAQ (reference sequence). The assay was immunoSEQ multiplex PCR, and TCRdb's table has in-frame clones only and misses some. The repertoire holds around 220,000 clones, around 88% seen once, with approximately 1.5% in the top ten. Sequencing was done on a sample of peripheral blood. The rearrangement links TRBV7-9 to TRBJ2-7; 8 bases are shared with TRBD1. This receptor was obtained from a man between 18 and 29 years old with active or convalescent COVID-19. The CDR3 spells CASSLGLTGGEQYF. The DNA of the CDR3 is TGTGCCAGCAGCTTAGGGCTTACAGGGGGCGAGCAGTACTTC.